The 17 T cell receptor beta chains listed next were all sequenced from one sample in a study of blood T cells in healthy people across ages (dated by TCRdb to between 2015 and 2017). Libraries were prepared through 5' RACE. Sequencing took place on an Illumina HiSeq 2500. The second PCR ran for about 6 to 12 cycles and used a J-beta primer mix along with a sample-barcoded 5' primer. Clones were called with MiXCR by TCRdb after fastp trimmed the public reads at Q25, and only in-frame beta chains were retained. Each record represents a unique CDR3 protein, reported with the most common genes and DNA among its rows. This sample holds around 1,000,000 distinct CDR3 sequences; almost 25% were observed only once. Around 0.75% of the sample belongs to the ten largest clones. The sample also formed part of further work on T cells of mothers and their children.

Sequenced material: blood. These receptors all stem from a girl between 2 and 10 years old in good health.

The rearrangement joins TRBV13 to TRBJ2-1; 8 bases match TRBD1. This CDR3 spans 16 amino acids. The germline gives CDR1 PRHDT, CDR2 FYEKMQ (reference sequence). After removal of 3 bases from V and 4 bases from J, the junction contained 8 bases not matched to a gene. In nucleotides, the CDR3 is TGTGCCAGCAGCTTGTATAACAGGGGGATATACAATGAGCAGTTCTTC. This translates into CASSLYNRGIYNEQFF. The complete variable domain, with remaining parts taken from reference TRBV13 and TRBJ2-1, reads AAGVIQSPRHLIKEKRETATLKCYPIPRHDTVYWYQQGPGQDPQFLISFYEKMQSDKGSIPDRFSAQQFSDYHSELNMSSLELGDSALYFCASSLYNRGIYNEQFFGPGTRLTVL.

This clonotype has only a few counts. This rearrangement joins TRBV4-1 to TRBJ2-3; D remains ambiguous. The V gene lost 1 base and the J gene lost 7 bases, with 3 bases spanning the gap. Germline CDR1 and CDR2: MGHRA and YSYEKL. The CDR3 has 11 residues. The CDR3 bases are TGCGCCAGCAGCCAAGGATATACGCAGTATTTT. Protein product: CASSQGYTQYF.

The rearrangement joins TRBV7-2 to TRBJ2-1; a weak D match, TRBD2 (6 bases). The last part of the DNA fits TRBJ2-5 better; the J call may be wrong. CDR3 size: 16 residues. Germline V lookup: CDR1 SGHTA, CDR2 FQGNSA. CDR3: CASSLLGGESWETQYF. Written as DNA, the CDR3 is TGTGCCAGCAGCTTACTTGGCGGGGAAAGTTGGGAGACCCAGTACTTC.

The table lists this clonotype with many counts. This sequence joins TRBV6-6 and TRBJ2-7, with D unclear. Trimming removed 0 bases from V and 1 base from J, with 7 bases in between. Germline CDR1 is MNHNY and CDR2 is SVGAGI (reference sequence). This CDR3 region has 14 residues. The CDR3 here is CASSYSILSYEQYF. In DNA form, the CDR3 reads TGTGCCAGCAGTTACTCTATCCTGTCCTACGAGCAGTACTTC.

The chain has TRBV7-2 and TRBJ1-3, with D possibly matching TRBD1 (6 bases). CDR1 and CDR2 (germline): SGHTA, FQGNSA. The CDR3 runs 15 residues. Trimming stripped 2 bases from V and 4 bases from J, with 12 bases between. The CDR3 is CASSLSQGTGNTIYF. Written as DNA, the CDR3 is TGTGCCAGCAGCTTAAGTCAGGGGACCGGAAACACCATATATTTT.

This clonotype has just a few counts. An end of the junction differs from the germline gene, which may be a read error. The chain carries TRBV20-1 and TRBJ2-2, with D unclear. This CDR3 is built from 16 residues. Germline V lookup: CDR1 DFQATT, CDR2 SNEGSKA (reference sequence). The DNA for the CDR3 is TGCAGTGCTGGAGATCATACTGCAGGCCTCACCGGGGAGCTGTTTTTT. Amino acid sequence: CSAGDHTAGLTGELFF.

The chain is built from TRBV12-3 or TRBV12-4 and TRBJ2-7, with D unclear. Trimming took off 4 bases at V and 2 bases at J, with 12 bases between the two ends. The CDR3 covers 14 residues. The CDR3 is CASSWSPNTYEQYF. CDR3 bases: TGTGCCAGCAGTTGGTCTCCTAACACCTACGAGCAGTACTTC.

This rearrangement joins TRBV9 to TRBJ2-3; 10 bases fit TRBD1. The CDR3 sequence is 15 residues long. CDR1 and CDR2 from the germline V gene are SGDLS and YYNGEE. After removal of 4 bases from V and 5 bases from J, the junction contained 7 bases not matched to a gene. Here the CDR3 DNA reads TGTGCCAGCAGCCTGACAGGGGGCGAAGGAGATACGCAGTATTTT. Encoded protein: CASSLTGGEGDTQYF.

V gene TRBV4-2 combines with J gene TRBJ1-1, with D unresolved. The CDR3 totals 12 residues. Germline assignment: CDR1 LGHNA and CDR2 YNFKEQ. Trimming left V 0 bases short and J 5 bases short, with 4 bases between. The CDR3 here is CASSQDTTEAFF. The CDR3 region has the DNA TGTGCCAGCAGCCAAGATACGACTGAAGCTTTCTTT.

This clonotype turned up a few times. The chain uses TRBV25-1 and TRBJ2-5; possible D gene TRBD1, 6 bases. Near its end, the DNA agrees better with TRBJ2-7, so the J call may be wrong. The germline V gene encodes CDR1 MGHDK and CDR2 SYGVNS. The CDR3 consists of 14 residues. The DNA for the CDR3 is TGTGCCAGCAGTAACATCCAGGGGCCCTACGAGCAGTACTTC. This codes for CASSNIQGPYEQYF.

V gene TRBV2 combines with J gene TRBJ2-7; tentatively, D is TRBD1 (6 bases). Trimming took off 2 bases at V and 4 bases at J, with 9 bases between the two ends. Germline lookup yields CDR1 SNHLY and CDR2 FYNNEI. CDR3 size: 13 residues. In nucleotides, the CDR3 is TGTGCCAGCAGTGAACCCGGGACATACGAGCAGTACTTC. Residues: CASSEPGTYEQYF.

As DNA, the CDR3 is TGCGCCAGCAGCCAAGATAGCGGGGGCCTCTACAATGAGCAGTTCTTC. Encoded protein: CASSQDSGGLYNEQFF. This chain uses TRBV4-1 with TRBJ2-1, with TRBD2 matching over 9 bases. The V segment lost 0 bases and the J segment 3 bases; nucleotides outside the gene matches: 3. The CDR3 consists of 16 residues. Germline CDR1 and CDR2: MGHRA and YSYEKL.

This clonotype was counted between two and nine times. V is TRBV7-9 and J is TRBJ2-5; TRBD2 matches 8 bases. V trimming: 2 bases; J trimming: 11 bases; junction bases outside the gene matches: 13. The V gene's germline CDR1 is SEHNR and CDR2 FQNEAQ (reference sequence). CDR3 size: 15 residues. The CDR3 reads CASSLFAGGSYEQYF. DNA of the CDR3: TGTGCCAGCAGCTTATTTGCGGGAGGATCCTATGAGCAGTACTTC.

The J gene is TRBJ2-1, the V gene TRBV27, with unresolved D. The V end was cut by 6 bases, the J end by 0 bases, with 12 bases between. In germline, CDR1 is MNHEY, CDR2 SMNVEV (reference sequence). The CDR3 length is 15 residues. CDR3 coding DNA: TGTGCCAGCAGATTAGACTCGAGCTCCTACAATGAGCAGTTCTTC. Encoded protein: CASRLDSSSYNEQFF.

This clonotype has just a few counts. The chain is built from TRBV6-5 and TRBJ1-3; TRBD1 matches at 9 bases. The CDR3 runs 14 residues. V dropped 5 bases and J dropped 2; count of bases not matched to a gene: 1. Germline CDR1 reads MNHEY; CDR2 reads SVGAGI. Here the CDR3 DNA reads TGTGCCAGCAGTCGACAGGGGGCTGGAAACACCATATATTTT. Amino acids: CASSRQGAGNTIYF.

This clonotype was observed a few times. This chain connects TRBV12-3 or TRBV12-4 to TRBJ1-2, with 7 bases identical to TRBD1. The CDR3 has 13 amino acids. Trimming at V came to 6 bases and at J to 4 bases, leaving 5 bases not matched to a gene. CDR3 loop: CASSHDRAYGYTF. The CDR3 region has the DNA TGTGCCAGCAGCCACGACAGGGCCTATGGCTACACCTTC.

V and J are TRBV20-1 and TRBJ2-1, with D unresolved. Trimming took 2 bases from V and 8 from J, leaving 16 bases between them. The CDR3 is 14 residues long. Germline-derived CDR1 and CDR2 are DFQATT and SNEGSKA (reference sequence). CDR3 region: CSARSLFRPDEQFF. CDR3 nucleotide sequence: TGCAGTGCTAGAAGTCTGTTTCGTCCGGATGAGCAGTTCTTC.